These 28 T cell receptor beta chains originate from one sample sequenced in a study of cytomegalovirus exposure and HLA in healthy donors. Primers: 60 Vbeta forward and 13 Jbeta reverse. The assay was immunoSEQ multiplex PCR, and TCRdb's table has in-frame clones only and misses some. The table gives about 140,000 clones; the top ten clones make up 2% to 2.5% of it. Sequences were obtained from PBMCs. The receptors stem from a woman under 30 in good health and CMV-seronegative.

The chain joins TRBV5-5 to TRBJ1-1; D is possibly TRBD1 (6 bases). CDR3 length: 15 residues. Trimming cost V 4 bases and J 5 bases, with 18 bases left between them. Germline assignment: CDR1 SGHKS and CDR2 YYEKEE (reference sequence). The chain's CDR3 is CASSPAGRGWTEAFF. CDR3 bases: TGTGCCAGCAGCCCGGCGGGCAGGGGCTGGACTGAAGCTTTCTTT.

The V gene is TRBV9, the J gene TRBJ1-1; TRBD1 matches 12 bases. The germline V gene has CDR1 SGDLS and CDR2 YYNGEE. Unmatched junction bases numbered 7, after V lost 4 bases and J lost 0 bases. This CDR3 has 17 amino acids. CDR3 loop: CASSPGTGGGLNTEAFF. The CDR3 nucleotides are TGTGCCAGCAGCCCCGGGACAGGGGGCGGTCTGAACACTGAAGCTTTCTTT.

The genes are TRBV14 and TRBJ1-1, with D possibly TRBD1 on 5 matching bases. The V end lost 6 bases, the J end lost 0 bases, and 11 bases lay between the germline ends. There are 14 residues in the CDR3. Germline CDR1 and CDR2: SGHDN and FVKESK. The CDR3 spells CASRQGGMNTEAFF. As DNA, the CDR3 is TGTGCCAGCAGGCAGGGTGGCATGAACACTGAAGCTTTCTTT.

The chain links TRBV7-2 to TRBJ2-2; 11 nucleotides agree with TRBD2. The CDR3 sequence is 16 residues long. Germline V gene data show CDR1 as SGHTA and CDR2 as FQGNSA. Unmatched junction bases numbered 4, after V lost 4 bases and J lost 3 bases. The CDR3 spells CASSWPGLADTGELFF. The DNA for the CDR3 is TGTGCCAGCAGCTGGCCGGGACTAGCGGACACCGGGGAGCTGTTTTTT.

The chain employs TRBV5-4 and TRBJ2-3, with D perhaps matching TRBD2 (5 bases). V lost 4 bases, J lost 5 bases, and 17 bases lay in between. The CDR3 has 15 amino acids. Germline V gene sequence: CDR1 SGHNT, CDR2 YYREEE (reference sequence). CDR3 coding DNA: TGTGCCAGCAGCCCCGGACTCCCAGTTAGAGATACGCAGTATTTT. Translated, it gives CASSPGLPVRDTQYF. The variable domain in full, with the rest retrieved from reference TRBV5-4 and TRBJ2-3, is ETGVTQSPTHLIKTRGQQVTLRCSSQSGHNTVSWYQQALGQGPQFIFQYYREEENGRGNFPPRFSGLQFPNYSSELNVNALELDDSALYLCASSPGLPVRDTQYFGPGTRLTVL.

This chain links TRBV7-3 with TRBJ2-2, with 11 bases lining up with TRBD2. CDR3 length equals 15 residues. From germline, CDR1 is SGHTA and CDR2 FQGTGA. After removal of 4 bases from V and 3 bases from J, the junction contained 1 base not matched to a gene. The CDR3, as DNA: TGTGCCAGCAGCTCGGGACTAGCGGACACCGGGGAGCTGTTTTTT. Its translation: CASSSGLADTGELFF.

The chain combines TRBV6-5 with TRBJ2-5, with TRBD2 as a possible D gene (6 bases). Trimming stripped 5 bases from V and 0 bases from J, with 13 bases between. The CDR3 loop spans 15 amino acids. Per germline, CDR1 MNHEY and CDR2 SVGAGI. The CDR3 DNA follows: TGTGCCAGCAGTCGACTAGTAAGGGACCAAGAGACCCAGTACTTC. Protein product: CASSRLVRDQETQYF.

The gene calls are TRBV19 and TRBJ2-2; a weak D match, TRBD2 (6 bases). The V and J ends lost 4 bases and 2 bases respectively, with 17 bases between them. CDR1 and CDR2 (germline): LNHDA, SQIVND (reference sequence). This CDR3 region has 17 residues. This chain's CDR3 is CASSNIFAGSNTGELFF. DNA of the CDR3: TGTGCCAGTAGTAATATTTTCGCGGGATCTAACACCGGGGAGCTGTTTTTT.

CDR3: CASSAPVAGGPHEQYF. The CDR3, as DNA: TGTGCCAGCAGTGCGCCCGTAGCGGGAGGTCCCCACGAGCAGTACTTC. The chain is built from TRBV6-1 and TRBJ2-7; TRBD2 agrees at 10 bases. After removal of 4 bases from V and 5 bases from J, the junction contained 11 bases not matched to a gene. This CDR3 spans 16 amino acids. Germline V gene lookup returns CDR1 MNHNS and CDR2 SASEGT.

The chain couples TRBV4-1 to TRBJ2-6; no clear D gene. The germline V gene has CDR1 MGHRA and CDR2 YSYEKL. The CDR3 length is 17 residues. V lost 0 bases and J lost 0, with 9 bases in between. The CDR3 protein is CASSQEVVTSGANVLTF. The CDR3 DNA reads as TGCGCCAGCAGCCAAGAGGTAGTTACCTCTGGGGCCAACGTCCTGACTTTC.

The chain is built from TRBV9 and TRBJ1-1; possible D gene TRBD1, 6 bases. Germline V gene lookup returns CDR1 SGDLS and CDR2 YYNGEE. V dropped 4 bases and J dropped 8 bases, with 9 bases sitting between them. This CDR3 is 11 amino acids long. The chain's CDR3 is CASSRDKEAFF. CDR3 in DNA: TGTGCCAGCAGCCGGGACAAGGAAGCTTTCTTT.

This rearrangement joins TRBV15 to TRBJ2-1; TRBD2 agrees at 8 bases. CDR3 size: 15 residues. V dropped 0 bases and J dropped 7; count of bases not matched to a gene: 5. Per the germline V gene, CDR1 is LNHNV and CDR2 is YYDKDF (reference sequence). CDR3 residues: CATSRDRSGGNEQFF. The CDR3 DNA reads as TGTGCCACCAGCAGAGATAGAAGCGGGGGTAATGAGCAGTTCTTC.

CDR3 amino acids: CASSLDQGSYEQYF. The CDR3 coding sequence is TGTGCCAGCAGCTTAGATCAGGGCTCCTACGAGCAGTACTTC. This chain links TRBV11-2 with TRBJ2-7; tentative D call: TRBD1 (5 bases). The CDR3 consists of 14 residues. Germline V gene lookup returns CDR1 SGHAT and CDR2 FQNNGV. V lost 0 bases and J 0 bases, leaving 6 bases between the germline ends.

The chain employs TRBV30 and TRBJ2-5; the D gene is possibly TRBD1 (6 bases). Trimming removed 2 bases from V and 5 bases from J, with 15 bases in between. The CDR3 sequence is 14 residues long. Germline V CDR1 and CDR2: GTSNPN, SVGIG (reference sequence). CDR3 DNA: TGTGCCTGGAGTAGGGTTGGGGGCCTTGAGACCCAGTACTTC. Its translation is CAWSRVGGLETQYF.

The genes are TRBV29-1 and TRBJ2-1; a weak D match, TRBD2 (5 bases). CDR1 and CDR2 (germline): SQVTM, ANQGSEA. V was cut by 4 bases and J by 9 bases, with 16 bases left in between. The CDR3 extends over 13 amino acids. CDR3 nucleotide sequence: TGCAGCGTTGTGAGCGGCCCCCCCGGTGAGCAGTTCTTC. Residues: CSVVSGPPGEQFF.

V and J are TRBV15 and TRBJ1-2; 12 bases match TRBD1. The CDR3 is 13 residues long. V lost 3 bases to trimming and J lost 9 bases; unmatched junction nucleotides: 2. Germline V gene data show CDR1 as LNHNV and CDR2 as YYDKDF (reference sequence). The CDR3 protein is CATSSGTGGSYTF. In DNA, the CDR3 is TGTGCCACCAGCAGTGGGACAGGGGGCAGCTACACCTTC.

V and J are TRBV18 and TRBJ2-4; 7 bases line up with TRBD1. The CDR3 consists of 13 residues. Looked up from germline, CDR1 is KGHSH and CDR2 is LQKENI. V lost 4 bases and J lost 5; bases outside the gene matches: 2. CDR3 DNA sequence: TGTGCCAGCTCACTTGGACAGGAAAACATTCAGTACTTC. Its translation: CASSLGQENIQYF.

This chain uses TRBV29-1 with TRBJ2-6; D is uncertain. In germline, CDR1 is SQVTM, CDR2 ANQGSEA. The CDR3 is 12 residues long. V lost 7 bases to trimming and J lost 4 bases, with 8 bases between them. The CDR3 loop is CSGRTGANVLTF. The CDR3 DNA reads TGCAGCGGTCGTACAGGGGCCAACGTCCTGACTTTC. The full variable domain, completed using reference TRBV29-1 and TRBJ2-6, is SAVISQKPSRDICQRGTSLTIQCQVDSQVTMMFWYRQQPGQSLTLIATANQGSEATYESGFVIDKFPISRPNLTFSTLTVSNMSPEDSSIYLCSGRTGANVLTFGAGSRLTVL.

CDR3 sequence reads: CAISDRDKAEQYV. The CDR3 DNA reads as TGTGCCATCAGTGACCGGGACAAAGCCGAGCAGTACGTC. The chain employs TRBV10-3 and TRBJ2-7; possible D gene TRBD1, 6 bases. CDR3 length: 13 residues. Looked up from germline, CDR1 is ENHRY and CDR2 is SYGVKD. Trimming removed 3 bases at V and 6 bases at J, with 12 bases between.

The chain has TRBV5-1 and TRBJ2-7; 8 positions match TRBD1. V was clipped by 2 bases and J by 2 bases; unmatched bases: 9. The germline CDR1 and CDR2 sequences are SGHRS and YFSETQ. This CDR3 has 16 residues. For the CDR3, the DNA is TGCGCCAGCAGCTTACCGCCGGACAGGGTGACCTACGAGCAGTACTTC. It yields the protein CASSLPPDRVTYEQYF.

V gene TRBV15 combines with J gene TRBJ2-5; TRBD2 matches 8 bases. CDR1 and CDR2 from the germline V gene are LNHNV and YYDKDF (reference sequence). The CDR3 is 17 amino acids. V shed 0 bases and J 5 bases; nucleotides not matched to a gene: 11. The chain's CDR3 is CATSRDPGGAGGETQYF. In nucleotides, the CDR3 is TGTGCCACCAGCAGAGATCCGGGCGGGGCGGGAGGCGAGACCCAGTACTTC.

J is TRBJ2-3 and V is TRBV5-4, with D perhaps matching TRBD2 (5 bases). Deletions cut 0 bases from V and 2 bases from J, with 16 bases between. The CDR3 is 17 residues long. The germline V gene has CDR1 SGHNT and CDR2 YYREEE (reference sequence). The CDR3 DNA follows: TGTGCCAGCAGCTTGGCCGGGCTAGCCCAGTCCACAGATACGCAGTATTTT. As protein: CASSLAGLAQSTDTQYF.

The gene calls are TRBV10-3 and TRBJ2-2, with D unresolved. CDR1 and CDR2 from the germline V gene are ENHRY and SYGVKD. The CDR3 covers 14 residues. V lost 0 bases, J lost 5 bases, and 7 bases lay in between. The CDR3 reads CAISESRWTGELFF. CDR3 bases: TGTGCCATCAGTGAGTCGCGTTGGACCGGGGAGCTGTTTTTT.

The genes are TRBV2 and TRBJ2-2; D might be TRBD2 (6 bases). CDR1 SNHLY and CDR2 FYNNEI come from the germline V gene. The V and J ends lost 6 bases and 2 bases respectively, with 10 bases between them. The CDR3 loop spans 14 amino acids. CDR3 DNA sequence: TGTGCCAGCAGGACTAGACTAAACACCGGGGAGCTGTTTTTT. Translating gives CASRTRLNTGELFF.

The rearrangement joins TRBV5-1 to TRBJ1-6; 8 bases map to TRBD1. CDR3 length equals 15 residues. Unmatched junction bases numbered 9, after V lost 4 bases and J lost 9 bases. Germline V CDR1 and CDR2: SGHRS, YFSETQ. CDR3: CASSPDRAGISPLHF. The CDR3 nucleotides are TGCGCCAGCAGCCCGGACAGGGCGGGAATTTCACCCCTCCACTTT.

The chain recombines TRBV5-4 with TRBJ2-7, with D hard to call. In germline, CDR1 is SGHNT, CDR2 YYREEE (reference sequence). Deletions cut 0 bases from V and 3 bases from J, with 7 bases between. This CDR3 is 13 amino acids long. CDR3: CASSLEQSYEQYF. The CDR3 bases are TGTGCCAGCAGCTTGGAACAGAGCTACGAGCAGTACTTC.

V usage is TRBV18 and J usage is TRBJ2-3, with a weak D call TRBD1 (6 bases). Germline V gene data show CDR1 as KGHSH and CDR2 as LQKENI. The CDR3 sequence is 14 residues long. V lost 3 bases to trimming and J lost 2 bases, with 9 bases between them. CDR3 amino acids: CASSPDRNTDTQYF. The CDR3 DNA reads TGTGCCAGCTCACCTGACAGGAACACAGATACGCAGTATTTT.

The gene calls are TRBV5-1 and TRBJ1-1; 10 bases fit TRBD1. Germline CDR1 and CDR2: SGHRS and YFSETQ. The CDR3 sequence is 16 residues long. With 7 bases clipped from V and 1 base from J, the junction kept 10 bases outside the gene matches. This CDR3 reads CASYKTGGAGNTEAFF. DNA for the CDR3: TGCGCCAGCTATAAGACAGGGGGCGCTGGGAACACTGAAGCTTTCTTT.